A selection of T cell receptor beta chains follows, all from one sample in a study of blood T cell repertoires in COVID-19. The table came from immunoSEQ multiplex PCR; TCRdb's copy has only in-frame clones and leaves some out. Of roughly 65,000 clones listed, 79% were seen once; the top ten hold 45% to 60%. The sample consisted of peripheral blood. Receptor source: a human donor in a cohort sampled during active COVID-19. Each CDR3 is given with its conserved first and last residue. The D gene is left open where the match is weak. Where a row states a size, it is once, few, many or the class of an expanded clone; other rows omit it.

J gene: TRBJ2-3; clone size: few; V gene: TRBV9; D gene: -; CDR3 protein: CASSVALTDTQYF; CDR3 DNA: TGTGCCAGCAGCGTAGCGCTAACAGATACGCAGTATTTT
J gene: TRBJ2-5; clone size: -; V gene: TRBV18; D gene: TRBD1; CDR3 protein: CATNRDRVRETQYF; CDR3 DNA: TGTGCCACAAACCGGGACAGGGTACGGGAGACCCAGTACTTC
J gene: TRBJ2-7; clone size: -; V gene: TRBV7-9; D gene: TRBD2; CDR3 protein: CASSLVGGGTYEQYF; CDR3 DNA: TGTGCCAGCAGCTTAGTTGGCGGGGGTACCTACGAGCAGTACTTC
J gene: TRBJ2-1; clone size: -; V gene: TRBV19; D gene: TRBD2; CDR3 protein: CASSIFSGSNEQFF; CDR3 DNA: TGTGCCAGTAGTATATTTAGCGGGTCCAATGAGCAGTTCTTC
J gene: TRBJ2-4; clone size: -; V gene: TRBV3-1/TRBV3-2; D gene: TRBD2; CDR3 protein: CASSPRLALAKNIQYF; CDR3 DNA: TGTGCCAGCAGCCCTCGACTAGCCCTAGCCAAAAACATTCAGTACTTC
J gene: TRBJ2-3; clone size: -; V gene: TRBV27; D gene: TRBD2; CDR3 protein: CASSRGGGVTDTQYF; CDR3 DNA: TGTGCCAGCAGTCGGGGCGGGGGGGTAACAGATACGCAGTATTTT
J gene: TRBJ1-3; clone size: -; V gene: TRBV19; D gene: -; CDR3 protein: CASSIAARAGNTIYF; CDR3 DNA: TGTGCCAGTAGTATAGCGGCCAGGGCTGGAAACACCATATATTTT
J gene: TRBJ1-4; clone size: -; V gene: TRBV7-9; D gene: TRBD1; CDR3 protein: CASSGQTGGDEKLFF; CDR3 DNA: TGTGCCAGCAGCGGACAGACAGGGGGCGATGAAAAACTGTTTTTT
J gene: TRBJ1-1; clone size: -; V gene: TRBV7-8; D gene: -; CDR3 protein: CASSRPFTEAFF; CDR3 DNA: TGTGCCAGCAGTCGACCTTTCACTGAAGCTTTCTTT
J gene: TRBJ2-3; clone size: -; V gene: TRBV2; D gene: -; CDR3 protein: CASRRGANTDTQYF; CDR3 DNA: TGTGCCAGCAGACGGGGGGCGAACACAGATACGCAGTATTTT
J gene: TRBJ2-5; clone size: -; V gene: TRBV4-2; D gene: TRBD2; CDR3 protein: CASSPRTSGLQETQYF; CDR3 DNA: TGTGCCAGCAGCCCAAGGACTAGCGGGTTACAAGAGACCCAGTACTTC
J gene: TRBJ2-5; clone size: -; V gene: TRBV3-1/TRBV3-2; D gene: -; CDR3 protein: CASSQVRDRRGETQYF; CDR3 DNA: TGTGCCAGCAGCCAAGTTCGGGACCGGAGGGGAGAGACCCAGTACTTC
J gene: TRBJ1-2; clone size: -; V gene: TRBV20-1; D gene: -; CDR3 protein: CSAKQGYGYTF; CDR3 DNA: TGCAGTGCTAAACAGGGCTATGGCTACACCTTC
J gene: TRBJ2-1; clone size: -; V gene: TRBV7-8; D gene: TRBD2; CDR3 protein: CASGLSEDRGGEQFF; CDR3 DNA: TGTGCCAGCGGTTTGTCGGAAGACCGGGGGGGTGAGCAGTTCTTC
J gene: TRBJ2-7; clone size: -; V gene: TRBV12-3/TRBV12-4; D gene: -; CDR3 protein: CASSFGLYEQYF; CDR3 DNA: TGTGCCAGCAGTTTCGGTCTTTACGAGCAGTACTTC
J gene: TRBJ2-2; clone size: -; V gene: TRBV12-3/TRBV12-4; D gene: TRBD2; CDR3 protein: CAGSGGTGELFF; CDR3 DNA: TGTGCCGGTAGCGGGGGCACCGGGGAGCTGTTTTTT
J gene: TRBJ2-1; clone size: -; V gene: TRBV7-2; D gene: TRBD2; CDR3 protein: CASTLAGGIYNEQFF; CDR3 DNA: TGTGCCAGCACCCTAGCGGGAGGGATCTACAATGAGCAGTTCTTC
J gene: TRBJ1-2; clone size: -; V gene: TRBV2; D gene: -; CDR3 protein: CASTLRGGYGYTF; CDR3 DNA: TGTGCCAGCACCCTGCGGGGTGGCTATGGCTACACCTTC
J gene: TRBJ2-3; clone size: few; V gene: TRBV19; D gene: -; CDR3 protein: CASTQTRHGARDTQYF; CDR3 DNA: TGTGCCAGTACTCAGACTCGGCACGGAGCACGGGATACGCAGTATTTT
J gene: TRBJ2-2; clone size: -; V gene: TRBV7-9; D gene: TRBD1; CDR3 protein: CASSTRQGALTGELFF; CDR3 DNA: TGTGCCAGCAGCACCAGACAGGGGGCGTTGACCGGGGAGCTGTTTTTT
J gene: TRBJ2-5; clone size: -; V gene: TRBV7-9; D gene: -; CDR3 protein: CASSPRRTGLGETQYF; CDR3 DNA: TGTGCCAGCAGCCCCCGGCGTACAGGGTTGGGGGAGACCCAGTACTTC
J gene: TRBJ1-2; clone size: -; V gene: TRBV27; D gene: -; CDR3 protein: CASSLSGRAYGYTF; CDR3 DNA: TGTGCCAGCAGTTTATCGGGCAGGGCCTATGGCTACACCTTC
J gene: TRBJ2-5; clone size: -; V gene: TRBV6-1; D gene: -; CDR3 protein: CASSENWGPETQYF; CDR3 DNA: TGTGCCAGCAGTGAAAATTGGGGGCCAGAGACCCAGTACTTC
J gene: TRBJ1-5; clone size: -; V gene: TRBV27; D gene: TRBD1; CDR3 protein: CASSLSSGQGFSNQPQHF; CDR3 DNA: TGTGCCAGCAGTTTATCTTCTGGACAGGGATTTAGCAATCAGCCCCAGCATTTT
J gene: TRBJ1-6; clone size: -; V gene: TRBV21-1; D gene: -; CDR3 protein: CASSKTGPSSYNSPLHF; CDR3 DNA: TGTGCCAGCAGCAAGACAGGTCCGAGCTCCTATAATTCACCCCTCCACTTT
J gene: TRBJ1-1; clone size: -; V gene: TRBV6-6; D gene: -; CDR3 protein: CASSSRGTEAFF; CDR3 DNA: TGTGCCAGCAGTTCGAGGGGGACTGAAGCTTTCTTT
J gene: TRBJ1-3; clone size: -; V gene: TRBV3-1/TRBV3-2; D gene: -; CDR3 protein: CASSQAAGNTIYF; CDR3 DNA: TGTGCCAGCAGCCAAGCGGCAGGGAACACCATATATTTT
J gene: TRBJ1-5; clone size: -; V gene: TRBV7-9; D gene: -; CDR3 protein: CASSLDTGNQPQHF; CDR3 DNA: TGTGCCAGCAGTCTAGACACAGGGAATCAGCCCCAGCATTTT
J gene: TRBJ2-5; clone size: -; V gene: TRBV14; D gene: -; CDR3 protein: CASSQSRGAGETQYF; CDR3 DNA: TGTGCCAGCAGCCAGTCCCGGGGAGCGGGAGAGACCCAGTACTTC
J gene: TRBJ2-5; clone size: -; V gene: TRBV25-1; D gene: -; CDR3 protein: CASSELEGETQYF; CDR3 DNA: TGTGCCAGCAGTGAATTAGAGGGCGAGACCCAGTACTTC
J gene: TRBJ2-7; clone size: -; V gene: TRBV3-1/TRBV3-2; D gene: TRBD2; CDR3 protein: CASSPGGAKFYEQYF; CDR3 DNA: TGTGCCAGCAGCCCCGGGGGGGCGAAGTTCTACGAGCAGTACTTC
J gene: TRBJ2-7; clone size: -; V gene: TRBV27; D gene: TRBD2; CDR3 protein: CASKRSGSGLAGGSEQYF; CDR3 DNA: TGTGCCAGCAAACGGTCGGGGTCTGGGCTAGCGGGGGGTAGCGAGCAGTACTTC
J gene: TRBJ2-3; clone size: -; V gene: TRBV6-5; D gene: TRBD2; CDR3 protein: CASSYSWTSRDTQYF; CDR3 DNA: TGTGCCAGCAGTTACTCCTGGACTAGTCGAGATACGCAGTATTTT
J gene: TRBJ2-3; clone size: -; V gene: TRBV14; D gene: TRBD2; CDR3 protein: CASRPGTSASTDTQYF; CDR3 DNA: TGTGCCAGCAGACCCGGGACTAGCGCCAGCACAGATACGCAGTATTTT
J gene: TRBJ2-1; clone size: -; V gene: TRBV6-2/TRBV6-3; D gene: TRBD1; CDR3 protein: CASSYSGTGYNEQFF; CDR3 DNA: TGTGCCAGCAGTTACTCCGGGACAGGTTACAATGAGCAGTTCTTC
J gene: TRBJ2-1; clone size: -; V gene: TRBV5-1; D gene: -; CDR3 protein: CASQLAESFNEQFF; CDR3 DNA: TGCGCCAGCCAGCTGGCGGAGTCTTTCAATGAGCAGTTCTTC
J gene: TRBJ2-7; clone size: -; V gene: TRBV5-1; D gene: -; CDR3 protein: CASSLSGEVELYEQYF; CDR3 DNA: TGCGCCAGCAGCTTGTCGGGGGAAGTTGAGCTCTACGAGCAGTACTTC